This T cell receptor beta chain was found in a study of OX40 agonist ivuxolimab in advanced cancers. Study-wide findings and caveats: Among the lowest peripheral clonal expansion occurred in 0.1-3.0 mg/kg partial responders.

As to this clone: Its specificity is not known.

Data came from immunoSEQ multiplex PCR; TCRdb stores just in-frame clones and leaves some out. The data contain about 75,000 clones, around 84% of them seen just once; the ten biggest clones take up 15% to 20%. The specimen comprised CD4+ or CD8+ T cells sorted from blood, sampled in a trial of the OX40 agonist ivuxolimab. This receptor was taken from an adult with an advanced solid tumor such as melanoma, head and neck, liver or kidney cancer.

The CDR3 protein is CASSQTYRTANTEAFF. In DNA, the CDR3 is TGTGCCAGCAGCCAAACCTACCGGACAGCGAACACTGAAGCTTTCTTT. J is TRBJ1-1 and V is TRBV9; D possibly corresponds to TRBD1 (6 bases). Trimming removed 4 bases from V and 1 base from J, with 17 bases in between. The germline gives CDR1 SGDLS, CDR2 YYNGEE. The CDR3 totals 16 residues.